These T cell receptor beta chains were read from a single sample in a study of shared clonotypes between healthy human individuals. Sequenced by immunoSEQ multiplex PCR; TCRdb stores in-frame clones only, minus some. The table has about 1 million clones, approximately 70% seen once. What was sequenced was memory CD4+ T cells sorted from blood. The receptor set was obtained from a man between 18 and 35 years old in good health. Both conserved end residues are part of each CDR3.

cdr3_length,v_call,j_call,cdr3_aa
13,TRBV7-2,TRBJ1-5,CASSLTHNQPQHF
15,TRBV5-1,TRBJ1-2,CASSLGQGFYYGYTF
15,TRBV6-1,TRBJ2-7,CASSVEAGSVYEQYF
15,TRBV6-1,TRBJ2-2,CASSKLAGGPGELFF
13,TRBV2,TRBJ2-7,CATLGTGRSEQYF
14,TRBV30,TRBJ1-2,CAWSAVTGDYGYTF
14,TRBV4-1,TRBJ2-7,CASSQPGGGYEQYF
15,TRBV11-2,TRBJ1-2,CASSPQDRTDYGYTF
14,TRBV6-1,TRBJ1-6,CASSEYGGTGTLHF
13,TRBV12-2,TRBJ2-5,CASRWVASETQYF
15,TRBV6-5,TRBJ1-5,CASSYRQADRQPQHF
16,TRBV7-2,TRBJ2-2,CASSSRSGTNTGELFF
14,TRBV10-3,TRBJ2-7,CAISAGKTTYEQYF
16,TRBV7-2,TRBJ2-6,CASSRDRASGANVLTF
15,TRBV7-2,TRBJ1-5,CASSLNRGDNQPQHF
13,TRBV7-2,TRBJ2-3,CASSLGETDTQYF
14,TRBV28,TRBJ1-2,CASSPPRDSGGYTF
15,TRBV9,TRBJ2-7,CASSVDPGATYEQYF
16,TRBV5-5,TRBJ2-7,CASRNRGTGPTYEQYF
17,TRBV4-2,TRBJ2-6,CASSQELVVSGANVLTF
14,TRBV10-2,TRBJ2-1,CASRFLAGGNEQFF
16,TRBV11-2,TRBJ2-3,CASSSLGQGVTDTQYF
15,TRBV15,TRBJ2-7,CATSRDRGFGGEQYF
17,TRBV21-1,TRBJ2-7,CASSKTSRDRTPYEQYF
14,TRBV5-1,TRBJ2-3,CASSLAGSSDTQYF